This TCR beta chain was observed in a study of regulatory T cells in long-lasting Graves disease. This clonotype was seen at least ten times. Antigen specificity is unknown. Indicated time point: newly diagnosed GD, antithyroid drugs for less than 3 months. RNA extracted from PBMCs served as the sequencing template. CDR3 regions were amplified by Arm-PCR using iRepertoire HTBI primers to build TCR beta libraries. TCRdb fed the multiplex PCR reads into MiXCR, producing one record per CDR3 protein. The table records roughly 530,000 distinct CDR3 sequences, about 16% of them present only once. Study observations and caveats: Reduced TCR diversity was observed in persistent Graves' patients versus newly diagnosed patients.

CDR1 is LGHDT, CDR2 YNNKEL, per germline (reference sequence). The CDR3 has 16 amino acids. The V end was cut by 3 bases, the J end by 2 bases, with 17 bases between. These same records also appear under a second study, on T cells in Graves' hyperthyroidism and ophthalmopathy. In that study: The study defined stable Graves' hyperthyroidism as no ophthalmopathy progression within 18 months. Hyperthyroidism in the patients, aged 18 to 65, was newly diagnosed and under 2 months in duration. The TCR CDR3 was amplified in a first-round RT-PCR using the HTBI primer set.

Sequencing used peripheral blood mononuclear cells (PBMCs), obtained at new diagnosis, from a patient treated with antithyroid drugs. The chain carries TRBV3-1 and TRBJ2-7; TRBD1 or TRBD2 may be the D gene (7 bases each). The clonotype comes from a woman aged 35-65 years with Graves disease. The DNA for the CDR3 is TGTGCCAGCAGCCAGGGGGGGACAGCGCCCACCTACGAGCAGTACTTC. Encoded protein: CASSQGGTAPTYEQYF.